This record covers a single T cell receptor (beta chain). The target of this receptor is not known. Base qualities are not at hand, and no much larger clone is one base apart. The germline V gene encodes CDR1 SGHAT and CDR2 FQNNGV. Clipping removes 6 bases from V and 7 bases from J, with 6 as the unmatched junction base count. The CDR3 covers 13 residues, taking in both the cysteine and the phenylalanine. Only the CDR3 DNA stays, 39 bases, in frame from base 1. Healthy HIV-negative adults with no recently reported acute infections or vaccinations were included as donors. Every donor was a Caucasian adult living in Nashville, Tennessee, USA. For unsorted samples, some 90 million PBMCs were counted, and genomic DNA was extracted using the QIAamp DNA Blood Mini kit. After blood collection by leukapheresis, PBMCs were isolated using Ficoll-Histopaque density gradient centrifugation and then cryopreserved in the vapor phase of liquid nitrogen.

Using the deep immunoSEQ assay, TCR CDR3 regions were amplified from genomic DNA by multiplex PCR. Extracted genomic DNA from each cell subset was spread evenly across all wells of several immunoSEQ 96-well plates, with each plate serving as a replicate. For unsorted PBMC, roughly 330 ng of genomic DNA, equivalent to around 30,000 T cell genomes, went into each replicate PCR. Ten immunoSEQ deep assay plates were used to sequence the unsorted PBMC genomic DNA. The purified libraries were quantified using a Qubit 3.0 fluorometer, sized with a Bioanalyzer 2100, and then quantified again using the KAPA Library Quantification kit. Every immunoSEQ 96-well plate was sequenced on a dedicated single-read 150-cycle Illumina NextSeq 550 flow cell. As for the original processing: Because only junctional sequences without quality scores were contained in the immunoSEQ output, filtering matching that applied to full-length reads could not be performed. To assign V/J genes and CDR3, sequences were annotated using PyIR, a Python wrapper for IgBLAST v1.9, with IMGT germline references. Reads were filtered out if the reads had weak V/J assignments (E-value above 1e-6), no CDR3, stop codons, out-of-frame junctions, or ambiguous translated residues. V3J clonotypes were defined by identical inferred V gene, J gene, and CDR3 amino acid sequence. Percentage overlap between repertoires was calculated by dividing the number of shared unique clonotypes by the size of the smaller repertoire. Repertoire richness was assessed with RTK rarefaction, the Chao1 estimator, and Recon v2.1 estimates of unobserved clonotypes. Not all clones reach the TCRdb copy of this immuneACCESS table, which keeps in-frame sequences only. Checked studies attribute under half of the gap to unresolved V genes and leave the rest unexplained. V and J calls and clone size are those listed in that table; D and trimming were worked out from the DNA. For this sample there are roughly 510,000 clones; roughly 79% appear just once. Clones ranked in the top ten supply 9.5% to 15% of the sample.

The sample is drawn from a study of shared clonotypes between healthy human individuals (dated by TCRdb to about 2020). Regarding the research as a whole: The cohort included three men and two women between 18 and 49 years of age. To increase sequencing depth and limit assay-specific biases, different laboratories used diverse techniques to prepare libraries and sequence TCR repertoires. Per donor, leukapheresis produced somewhere between about 0.85 and 10 billion PBMCs. The study deeply sequenced blood TCR repertoires of about 5 healthy adults to estimate repertoire size and the extent of clonotype sharing between individuals.

Study-wide conclusions, independent of this receptor: Pairwise subsampling indicated that sequencing depth was expected to affect the degree of clonotype sharing among donors. Sampling was limited to blood, and TCR repertoires in tissue likely differ from TCR repertoires in blood. Because the study included a small number of donors, the genetic and exposure-history diversity represented was limited.

This TCR derives from a woman aged 40 to 55 in good health. Some clones in this sample may be carry-over from other donors' samples. The sample consisted of PBMCs. The sequence is built from TRBV11-2 and TRBJ1-2; the central 9 bases match TRBD1. The CDR3 is CASRPTGGFGYTF. The nucleotides are TGTGCCAGCAGGCCAACAGGGGGCTTTGGCTACACCTTC.